These T cell receptor beta chains were read from a single sample in a study of OX40 agonist ivuxolimab in advanced cancers. Repertoires were generated with immunoSEQ multiplex PCR, while TCRdb's copy carries only in-frame clones and drops some. The top ten clones hold about 0.63% of a sample with tens of thousands of clones, roughly 92% of them seen once. The sequenced sample was CD4+ or CD8+ T cells sorted from blood, obtained in a trial of the OX40 agonist ivuxolimab. Source of these receptors: an adult with an advanced solid tumor such as melanoma, head and neck, liver or kidney cancer. Both conserved end residues are part of each CDR3. A D gene is named only where the DNA matches it firmly. Expanded clones are given a class, and other clones once, few, many or no size at all.

D gene,J gene,CDR3 length,V gene,clone size,CDR3 DNA,CDR3 protein
NA,TRBJ2-7,13,TRBV27,NA,TGTGCCAGCAGACTCCGGAGCTCCTACGAGCAGTACTTC,CASRLRSSYEQYF
TRBD1,TRBJ1-3,13,TRBV19,few,TGTGCCAGTAGTGCAGGGGGAGGAAACACCATATATTTT,CASSAGGGNTIYF
NA,TRBJ2-3,14,TRBV5-1,NA,TGCGCCAGCGGGGTACGGGATCGCACAGATACGCAGTATTTT,CASGVRDRTDTQYF
TRBD2,TRBJ2-5,15,TRBV7-2,NA,TGTGCCAGCAGCTATACTAGCGGGAGTCAAGAGACCCAGTACTTC,CASSYTSGSQETQYF
NA,TRBJ2-3,14,TRBV4-1,NA,TGCGCCAGCAGCCAAGGACTAGGAACAGATACGCAGTATTTT,CASSQGLGTDTQYF
TRBD2,TRBJ2-7,15,TRBV9,NA,TGTGCCAGCAGCGCAAGTAGCGGGGGGGCCCACGAGCAGTACTTC,CASSASSGGAHEQYF
TRBD1,TRBJ1-2,14,TRBV6-6,NA,TGTGCCAGCAGCCACTCGGCAGGGGGCTATGGCTACACCTTC,CASSHSAGGYGYTF
TRBD1,TRBJ1-5,16,TRBV19,NA,TGTGCCAGTAGTATAAACAGGGGGTTCGGCAATCAGCCCCAGCATTTT,CASSINRGFGNQPQHF
NA,TRBJ1-4,14,TRBV18,NA,TGTGCCAGCTCGACCTCTCGGGGGGATGAAAAACTGTTTTTT,CASSTSRGDEKLFF
NA,TRBJ1-1,13,TRBV7-9,NA,TGTGCCAGCAGCTTGACAGGGAACACTGAAGCTTTCTTT,CASSLTGNTEAFF
TRBD1,TRBJ1-1,18,TRBV5-4,NA,TGTGCCAGCAGCTTGGGCGCGGGACAGGAGACCCTGAACACTGAAGCTTTCTTT,CASSLGAGQETLNTEAFF
NA,TRBJ1-2,14,TRBV6-5,NA,TGTGCCAGCAGAACAGGGCCAAACGACTATGGCTACACCTTC,CASRTGPNDYGYTF
NA,TRBJ2-7,11,TRBV2,NA,TGTGCCAGTAACAGGGAGCGCGAGCAGTACTTC,CASNREREQYF
TRBD1,TRBJ1-2,15,TRBV6-1,NA,TGTGCCAGCAGTGAATCCTTACAGGGGTCCGTTGGCTACACCTTC,CASSESLQGSVGYTF
NA,TRBJ1-1,14,TRBV19,few,TGTGCCAGTAGTACCCAACAGGGCTACACTGAAGCTTTCTTT,CASSTQQGYTEAFF
NA,TRBJ2-7,14,TRBV25-1,NA,TGTGCCAGCAGGGACAACCCGGTGGGGTACGAGCAGTACTTC,CASRDNPVGYEQYF
NA,TRBJ1-6,14,TRBV27,NA,TGTGCCAGCAGTCGGGACGGTTTTAATTCACCCCTCCACTTT,CASSRDGFNSPLHF
NA,TRBJ1-1,14,TRBV6-1,NA,TGTGCCAGCAGCCTCGGGACGGTGAACACTGAAGCTTTCTTT,CASSLGTVNTEAFF
TRBD1,TRBJ2-1,15,TRBV5-5,NA,TGTGCCAGCAGCCCCGGGACAGGGGGTTGGGTTGAGCAGTTCTTC,CASSPGTGGWVEQFF
NA,TRBJ1-1,15,TRBV2,NA,TGTGCCAGCAGTGAAGCGCTTCGGGCCGGCCCTGAAGCTTTCTTT,CASSEALRAGPEAFF
NA,TRBJ1-5,13,TRBV7-9,NA,TGTGCCAGCAGCTTACTGGAAGGTCAGCCCCAGCATTTT,CASSLLEGQPQHF
NA,TRBJ2-1,16,TRBV5-1,NA,TGCGCCAGCAGCTACCTCCGGGACTCTACCATGAATGAGCAGTTCTTC,CASSYLRDSTMNEQFF
NA,TRBJ1-2,12,TRBV6-1,NA,TGTGCCAGCAGTGTCCTGGACTATGGCTACACCTTC,CASSVLDYGYTF
NA,TRBJ1-6,14,TRBV15,NA,TGTGCCACCTCCCCAGGAACAGGGAATTCACCCCTCCACTTT,CATSPGTGNSPLHF
NA,TRBJ1-5,14,TRBV30,NA,TGTGCCTGGAGTCGCAGGGTGAGCAATCAGCCCCAGCATTTT,CAWSRRVSNQPQHF
NA,TRBJ2-2,13,TRBV7-9,once,TGTGCCAGCAGCTCCCAGGTCACCGGGGAGCTGTTTTTT,CASSSQVTGELFF
TRBD2,TRBJ2-5,13,TRBV30,few,TGTGCCTGGAGTAGGGCGGGGGGTCGGACCCAGTACTTC,CAWSRAGGRTQYF
TRBD1,TRBJ1-1,14,TRBV5-6,NA,TGTGCCAGCAGCTTCATCGACAGGGGACCTGAAGCTTTCTTT,CASSFIDRGPEAFF
NA,TRBJ2-5,16,TRBV10-1,NA,TGCGCCAGCAGTGAGGGCGGTCCGGGTAAACAAGAGACCCAGTACTTC,CASSEGGPGKQETQYF
NA,TRBJ2-5,19,TRBV9,NA,TGTGCCAGCAGCGTAGGGCACCGTGGGATTAGTAATGGCCAAGAGACCCAGTACTTC,CASSVGHRGISNGQETQYF
NA,TRBJ2-3,13,TRBV30,NA,TGTGCCTGGAGTGTTGGCTCCACAGATACGCAGTATTTT,CAWSVGSTDTQYF
TRBD1,TRBJ2-5,15,TRBV27,NA,TGTGCCAGCAGAGGACAGGGGGTACTTCGGGAGACCCAGTACTTC,CASRGQGVLRETQYF
NA,TRBJ2-5,15,TRBV11-3,NA,TGTGCCAGCAGCTCCAATCCGGGACTCCAAGAGACCCAGTACTTC,CASSSNPGLQETQYF
TRBD2,TRBJ2-3,19,TRBV5-1,NA,TGCGCCAGCAGCTTGACTTTCGGAACGACTAGCGGGAGCACAGATACGCAGTATTTT,CASSLTFGTTSGSTDTQYF
NA,TRBJ1-5,17,TRBV5-6,NA,TGTGCCAGCAGCGTACACCGGGACCGCATGTTTAATCAGCCCCAGCATTTT,CASSVHRDRMFNQPQHF
NA,TRBJ2-5,18,TRBV5-5,NA,TGTGCCAGCAGCTTGGAGGTTAGGCAGGGAGTTAGGCAAGAGACCCAGTACTTC,CASSLEVRQGVRQETQYF
TRBD1,TRBJ2-1,16,TRBV4-2,NA,TGTGCCAGCAGCCAACAGCGGGGACAGGGCGACAATGAGCAGTTCTTC,CASSQQRGQGDNEQFF
TRBD2,TRBJ2-6,15,TRBV5-1,NA,TGCGCCAGCAGCTTAAGCGGGGGTGGGGCCAACGTCCTGACTTTC,CASSLSGGGANVLTF
TRBD2,TRBJ2-3,16,TRBV4-1,NA,TGCGCCAGCAGCCAACGGACTAGCGGGGAAACAGATACGCAGTATTTT,CASSQRTSGETDTQYF
NA,TRBJ1-1,14,TRBV6-4,NA,TGTGCCAGCACCTACGGTGTGGGGAACACTGAAGCTTTCTTT,CASTYGVGNTEAFF
NA,TRBJ2-7,13,TRBV12-5,NA,TGTGCTAGTGGTTTAGGGGGAGTCTACGAGCAGTACTTC,CASGLGGVYEQYF
NA,TRBJ1-2,13,TRBV30,NA,TGTGCCTGGAGTATGACAGGAGTCGGTGGCTACACCTTC,CAWSMTGVGGYTF
TRBD1,TRBJ1-1,13,TRBV30,NA,TGTGCCTGCCTGGGACAGGGGGCGCATGAAGCTTTCTTT,CACLGQGAHEAFF
NA,TRBJ2-7,12,TRBV2,NA,TGTGCCAGCAGGATAGGTCTCTACGAGCAGTACTTC,CASRIGLYEQYF
TRBD2,TRBJ2-1,16,TRBV25-1,NA,TGTGCCAGCAGTGGAAGGGTAGGACTAGCGACCAATGAGCAGTTCTTC,CASSGRVGLATNEQFF
NA,TRBJ2-7,15,TRBV25-1,NA,TGTGCCAGCAGTGATCCTACAGGTCCCTCCTACGAGCAGTACTTC,CASSDPTGPSYEQYF
NA,TRBJ2-6,15,TRBV5-1,NA,TGCGCCAGCAGCTTCACAGGGACTGGGGCCAACGTCCTGACTTTC,CASSFTGTGANVLTF
NA,TRBJ1-4,15,TRBV28,NA,TGTGCCAGCAGTTCCCCCCCGGGGACTAATGAAAAACTGTTTTTT,CASSSPPGTNEKLFF
TRBD1,TRBJ2-2,15,TRBV6-5,NA,TGTGCCAGCAGTTACGGGACAGGGCACCCCGGGGAGCTGTTTTTT,CASSYGTGHPGELFF
NA,TRBJ2-1,12,TRBV5-3,NA,TGTGCCAGAAGCTCATGGGCGGGAAAGCAGTTCTTC,CARSSWAGKQFF
NA,TRBJ2-7,15,TRBV7-9,NA,TGTGCCAGCAGCCCGCAGGGCAATTTGCCCCACGAGCAGTACTTC,CASSPQGNLPHEQYF